Sequencing of this T cell receptor (beta chain) was carried out in a study of circulating and synovial CD4+ cells in juvenile arthritis. The junction had 14 bases not matched to a gene; V was cut back by 5 bases and J by 4 bases. Looked up from germline, CDR1 is SGHVS and CDR2 is FQNEAQ. This CDR3 spans 17 amino acids. Sequencing was performed with immunoSEQ multiplex PCR; in TCRdb, only in-frame clones are kept and a portion is missing. The sample has roughly 32,000 clones, roughly 95% seen once. This TCR derives from a human donor with juvenile idiopathic arthritis. Specimen: CD4+ T cells from blood. The chain has TRBV7-8 and TRBJ2-3, with 8 bases aligning to TRBD2. In nucleotides, the CDR3 is TGTGCCAGCAGCCCCAGTGGGGTTAGCGGGGTCCCAGATACGCAGTATTTT. It specifies CASSPSGVSGVPDTQYF. The full variable domain, rest sourced from reference TRBV7-8 and TRBJ2-3, is GAGVSQSPRYKVAKRGQDVALRCDPISGHVSLFWYQQALGQGPEFLTYFQNEAQLDKSGLPSDRFFAERPEGSVSTLKIQRTQQEDSAVYLCASSPSGVSGVPDTQYFGPGTRLTVL.